Only a few counts were recorded for the clone carrying this TCR beta chain. No antigen is known for it. Sequencing of DNA taken from cultured CD4+ T cells relied on the Oncomine TCR Beta short-read assay. MiXCR was run by TCRdb on the PCR reads, yielding one entry per CDR3 protein. This table holds under 20,000 distinct CDR3 sequences, about 51% found once. The source of the sample is a study of vaccination and CD4 T cells after COVID-19. Looking at the study overall: Testing by nasal swab PCR showed convalescent patients to be SARS-CoV-2 positive; fewer than ten were mild and one was severe. For each participant, vaccination comprised two doses of either the BNT162b2 or the mRNA-1273 vaccine. The authors gave control cultures a CEFX pool, an HIV-1 Nef pool, or no peptide.

Germline loops: CDR1 SGHAT, CDR2 FQNNGV. Trimming stripped 2 bases from V and 9 bases from J, with 19 bases between. This CDR3 spans 15 amino acids. Time point noted: late sampling 161 to 241 days after vaccination in a few convalescent patients. As for treatment: approximately nine-day PBMC culture with coronavirus spike peptide pools or control peptides (ViraFEST assay). ViraFEST enlarged antigen-specific T cell populations with peptide pools and afterwards sequenced TCRs. The material sequenced was CD4+ T cells from blood, cultured in vitro, taken about 7 months after SARS-CoV-2 vaccination. This clonotype originated in a human donor who had recovered from COVID-19. The chain uses TRBV11-2 and TRBJ1-1; tentative D call: TRBD1 (6 bases). This CDR3 reads CASSLLPPDRDKAFF. In DNA form, the CDR3 reads TGTGCCAGCAGCTTATTGCCTCCCGATCGGGACAAAGCTTTCTTT.